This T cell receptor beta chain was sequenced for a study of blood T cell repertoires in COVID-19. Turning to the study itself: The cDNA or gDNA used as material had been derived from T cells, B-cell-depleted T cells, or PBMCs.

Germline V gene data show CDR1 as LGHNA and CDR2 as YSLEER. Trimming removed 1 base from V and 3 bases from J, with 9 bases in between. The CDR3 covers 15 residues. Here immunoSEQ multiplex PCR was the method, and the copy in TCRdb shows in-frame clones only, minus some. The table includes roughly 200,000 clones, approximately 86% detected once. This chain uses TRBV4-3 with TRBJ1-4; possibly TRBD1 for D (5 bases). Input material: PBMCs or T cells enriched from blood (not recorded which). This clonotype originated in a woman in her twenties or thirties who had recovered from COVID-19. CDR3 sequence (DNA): TGCGCCAGCAGCCAAGCGGGGGGATCTAATGAAAAACTGTTTTTT. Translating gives CASSQAGGSNEKLFF.